This TCR beta chain was observed in a study of PD-1 blockade in classical Hodgkin lymphoma. Clones were read by immunoSEQ multiplex PCR, and TCRdb kept only the in-frame ones, dropping some. The sample lists fewer than 65,000 clones; roughly nine tenths were seen once. The CDR3 is 14 amino acids. Germline CDR1 and CDR2: MDHEN and SYDVKM. The V and J ends lost 7 bases and 7 bases respectively, with 17 bases between them. Relapse after autologous stem cell transplantation occurred in every patient, and brentuximab vedotin exposure varied. Material: peripheral blood mononuclear cells (PBMCs), obtained at baseline. This TCR was sampled from a human donor with classical Hodgkin lymphoma. This chain links TRBV28 with TRBJ2-1, with D possibly being TRBD1 or TRBD2 (6 bases each). DNA for the CDR3: TGTGCCAGCAAACGTCGACTAGGGGGTAATGAGCAGTTCTTC. Its translation is CASKRRLGGNEQFF.